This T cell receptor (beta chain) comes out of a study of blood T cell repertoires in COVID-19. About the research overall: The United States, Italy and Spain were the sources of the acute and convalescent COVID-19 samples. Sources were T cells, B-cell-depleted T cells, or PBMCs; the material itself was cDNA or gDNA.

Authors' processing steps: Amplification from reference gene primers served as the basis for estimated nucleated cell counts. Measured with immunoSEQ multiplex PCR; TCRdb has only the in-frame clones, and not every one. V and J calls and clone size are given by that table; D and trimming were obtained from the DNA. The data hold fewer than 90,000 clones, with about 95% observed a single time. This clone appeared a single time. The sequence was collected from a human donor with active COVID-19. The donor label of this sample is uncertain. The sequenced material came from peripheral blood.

For the CDR3, the DNA is TGTGCCAGCAGAGCGGACAGATTAGCCAAAAACATTCAGTACTTC. It yields the protein CASRADRLAKNIQYF. This chain links TRBV6-5 with TRBJ2-4, with D possibly matching TRBD1 (6 bases). V was pared by 6 bases and J by 0 bases, with 12 bases between. From germline, CDR1 is MNHEY and CDR2 SVGAGI. This CDR3 has 15 residues.